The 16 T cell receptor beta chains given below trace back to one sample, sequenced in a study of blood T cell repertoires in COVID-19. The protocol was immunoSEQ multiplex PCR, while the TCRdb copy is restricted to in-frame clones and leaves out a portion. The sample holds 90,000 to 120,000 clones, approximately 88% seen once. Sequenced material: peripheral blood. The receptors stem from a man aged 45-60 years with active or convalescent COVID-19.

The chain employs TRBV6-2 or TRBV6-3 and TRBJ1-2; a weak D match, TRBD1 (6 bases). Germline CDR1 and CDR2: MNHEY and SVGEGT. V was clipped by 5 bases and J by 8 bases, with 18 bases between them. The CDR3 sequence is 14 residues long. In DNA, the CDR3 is TGTGCCAGCAGTCCCCAACCGGGACAAAGGGGCTACACCTTC. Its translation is CASSPQPGQRGYTF.

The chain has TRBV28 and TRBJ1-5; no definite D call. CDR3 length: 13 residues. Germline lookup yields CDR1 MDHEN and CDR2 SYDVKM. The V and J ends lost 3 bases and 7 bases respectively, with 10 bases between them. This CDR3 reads CASSFQVWQPQHF. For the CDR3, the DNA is TGTGCCAGCAGTTTTCAGGTTTGGCAGCCCCAGCATTTT.

The CDR3 coding sequence is TGTGCCAGCAGTGACCCCCGGGACACGGGAGAGACCCAGTACTTC. It is translated as CASSDPRDTGETQYF. This rearrangement joins TRBV2 to TRBJ2-5; tentatively, D is TRBD1 (6 bases). The V and J ends lost 3 bases and 4 bases respectively, with 15 bases between them. CDR1 SNHLY and CDR2 FYNNEI come from the germline V gene. The CDR3 consists of 15 residues.

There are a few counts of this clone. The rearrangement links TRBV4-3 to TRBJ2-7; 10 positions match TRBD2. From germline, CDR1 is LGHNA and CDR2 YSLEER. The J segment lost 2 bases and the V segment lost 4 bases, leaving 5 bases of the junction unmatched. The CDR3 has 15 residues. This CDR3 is CASSPTSGATYEQYF. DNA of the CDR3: TGCGCCAGCAGCCCTACTAGCGGGGCAACCTACGAGCAGTACTTC.

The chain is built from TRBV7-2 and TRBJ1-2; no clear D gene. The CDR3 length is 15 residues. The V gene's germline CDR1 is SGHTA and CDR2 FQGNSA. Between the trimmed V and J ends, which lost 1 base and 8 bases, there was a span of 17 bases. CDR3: CASSLEAPAGRGYTF. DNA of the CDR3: TGTGCCAGCAGCTTAGAGGCCCCGGCGGGGAGAGGCTACACCTTC.

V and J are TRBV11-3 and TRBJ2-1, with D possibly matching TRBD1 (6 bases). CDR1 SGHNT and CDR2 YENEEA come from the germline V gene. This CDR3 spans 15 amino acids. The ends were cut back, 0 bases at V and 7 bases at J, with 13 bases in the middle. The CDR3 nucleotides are TGTGCCAGCAGCTTAGATAACACCCAGGGGAATGAGCAGTTCTTC. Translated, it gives CASSLDNTQGNEQFF.

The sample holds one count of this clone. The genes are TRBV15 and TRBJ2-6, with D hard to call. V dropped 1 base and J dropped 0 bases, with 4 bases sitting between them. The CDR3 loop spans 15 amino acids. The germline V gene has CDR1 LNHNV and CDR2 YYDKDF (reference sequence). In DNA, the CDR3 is TGTGCCACCAGCAGAGCAGGCTCTGGGGCCAACGTCCTGACTTTC. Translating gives CATSRAGSGANVLTF.

CDR3 protein: CSASFVGAEADTEAFF. CDR3 nucleotides: TGCAGTGCTAGTTTTGTGGGGGCCGAAGCGGACACTGAAGCTTTCTTT. The V call is TRBV20-1, the J call TRBJ1-1; D possibly corresponds to TRBD1 (6 bases). CDR3 length: 16 amino acids. Trimming shortened V by 3 bases and J by 3 bases, and 20 bases separated the two germline ends. The germline CDR1 and CDR2 sequences are DFQATT and SNEGSKA (reference sequence).

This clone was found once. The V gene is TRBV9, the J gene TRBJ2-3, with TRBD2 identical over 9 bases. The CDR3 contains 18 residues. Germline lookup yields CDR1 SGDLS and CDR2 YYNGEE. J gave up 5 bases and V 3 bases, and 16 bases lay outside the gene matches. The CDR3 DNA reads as TGTGCCAGCAGCGCCTCTGGTGGGACTAGCAGGAGAGGAGATACGCAGTATTTT. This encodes CASSASGGTSRRGDTQYF. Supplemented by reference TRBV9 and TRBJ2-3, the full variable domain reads DSGVTQTPKHLITATGQRVTLRCSPRSGDLSVYWYQQSLDQGLQFLIQYYNGEERAKGNILERFSAQQFPDLHSELNLSSLELGDSALYFCASSASGGTSRRGDTQYFGPGTRLTVL.

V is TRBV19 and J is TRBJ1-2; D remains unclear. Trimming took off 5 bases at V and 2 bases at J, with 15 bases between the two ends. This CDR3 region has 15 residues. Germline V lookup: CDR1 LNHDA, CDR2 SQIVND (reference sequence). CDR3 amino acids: CASSRGMDPNYGYTF. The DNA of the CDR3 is TGTGCCAGTAGTCGGGGAATGGACCCAAACTATGGCTACACCTTC.

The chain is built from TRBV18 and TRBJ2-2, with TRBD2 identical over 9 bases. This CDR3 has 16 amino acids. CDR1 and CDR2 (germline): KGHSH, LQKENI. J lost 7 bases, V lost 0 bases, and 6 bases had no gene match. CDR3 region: CASSPPISGSGGELFF. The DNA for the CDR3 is TGTGCCAGCTCACCACCGATTAGCGGGAGCGGCGGGGAGCTGTTTTTT. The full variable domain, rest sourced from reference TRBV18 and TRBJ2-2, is NAGVMQNPRHLVRRRGQEARLRCSPMKGHSHVYWYRQLPEEGLKFMVYLQKENIIDESGMPKERFSAEFPKEGPSILRIQQVVRGDSAAYFCASSPPISGSGGELFFGEGSRLTVL.

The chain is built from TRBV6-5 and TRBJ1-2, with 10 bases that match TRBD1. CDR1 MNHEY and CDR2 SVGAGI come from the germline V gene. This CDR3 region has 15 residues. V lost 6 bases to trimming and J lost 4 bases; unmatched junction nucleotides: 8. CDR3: CASSQTGGRGYGYTF. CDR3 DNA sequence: TGTGCCAGCAGCCAGACAGGGGGCCGCGGCTATGGCTACACCTTC.

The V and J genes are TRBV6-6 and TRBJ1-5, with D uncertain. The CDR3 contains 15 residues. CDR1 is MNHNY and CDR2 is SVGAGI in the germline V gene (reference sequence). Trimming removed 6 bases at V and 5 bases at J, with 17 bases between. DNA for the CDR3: TGTGCCAGCAGGCGGGTGCAGTCCAATTATCAGCCCCAGCATTTT. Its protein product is CASRRVQSNYQPQHF.

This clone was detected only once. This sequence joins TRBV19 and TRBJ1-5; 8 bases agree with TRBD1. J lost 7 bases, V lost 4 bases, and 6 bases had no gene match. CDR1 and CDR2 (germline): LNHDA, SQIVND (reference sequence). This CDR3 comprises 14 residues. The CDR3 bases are TGTGCCAGTAGTACTACAGGGGGAGTACAGCCCCAGCATTTT. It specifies CASSTTGGVQPQHF. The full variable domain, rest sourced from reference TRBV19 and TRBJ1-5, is DGGITQSPKYLFRKEGQNVTLSCEQNLNHDAMYWYRQDPGQGLRLIYYSQIVNDFQKGDIAEGYSVSREKKESFPLTVTSAQKNPTAFYLCASSTTGGVQPQHFGDGTRLSIL.

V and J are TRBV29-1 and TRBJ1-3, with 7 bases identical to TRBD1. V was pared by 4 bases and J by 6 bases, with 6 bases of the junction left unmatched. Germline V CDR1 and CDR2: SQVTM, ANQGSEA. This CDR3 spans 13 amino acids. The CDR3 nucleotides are TGCAGCGTTGGAGGGGACAGTGTAAACACCATATATTTT. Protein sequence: CSVGGDSVNTIYF.

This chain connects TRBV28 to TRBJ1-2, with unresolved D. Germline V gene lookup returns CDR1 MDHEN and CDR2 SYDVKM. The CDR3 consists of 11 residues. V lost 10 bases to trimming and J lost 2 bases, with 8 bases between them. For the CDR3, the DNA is TGTGCCACTTACTCAAACTATGGCTACACCTTC. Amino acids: CATYSNYGYTF.